This T cell receptor beta chain appears in the sequencing data of a study of T cell responses to AZD1222 COVID-19 vaccine. General observations from the study: When two AZD1222 doses had been given, Spike-specific TCR breadth and depth rose.

V was trimmed by 1 base and J by 6 bases, leaving 12 bases between them. Germline loops: CDR1 KGHSH, CDR2 LQKENI. The length of the CDR3 is 14 residues. The repertoire was sequenced with immunoSEQ multiplex PCR; TCRdb's copy has only in-frame clones and lacks some. There are more than 85,000 clones in the sample; 80% to 90% occur only once, and 3% to 3.5% lies in the top ten. On this clone itself: The antigen is undetermined.

This receptor was obtained from an adult in good health. The V and J genes are TRBV18 and TRBJ1-1; D might be TRBD1 (6 bases). The sample in question was peripheral blood, obtained on day 0 of AZD1222 vaccination. The CDR3 nucleotides are TGTGCCAGCTCACCACAGGAACAGGGCTCTGAAGCTTTCTTT. This translates into CASSPQEQGSEAFF.